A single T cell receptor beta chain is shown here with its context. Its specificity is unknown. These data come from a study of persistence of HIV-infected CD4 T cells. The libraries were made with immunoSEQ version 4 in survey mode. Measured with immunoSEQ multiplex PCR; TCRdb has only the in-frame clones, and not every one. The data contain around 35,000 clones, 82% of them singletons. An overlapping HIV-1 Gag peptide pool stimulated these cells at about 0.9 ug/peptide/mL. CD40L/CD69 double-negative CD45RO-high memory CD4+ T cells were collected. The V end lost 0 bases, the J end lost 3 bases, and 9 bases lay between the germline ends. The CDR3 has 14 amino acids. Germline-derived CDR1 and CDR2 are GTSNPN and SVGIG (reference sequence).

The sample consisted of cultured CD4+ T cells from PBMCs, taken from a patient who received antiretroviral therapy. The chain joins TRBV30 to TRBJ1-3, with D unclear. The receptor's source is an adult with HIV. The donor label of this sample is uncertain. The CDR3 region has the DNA TGTGCCTGGAGTGTAGGAGAGATTGGAAACACCATATATTTT. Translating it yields CAWSVGEIGNTIYF. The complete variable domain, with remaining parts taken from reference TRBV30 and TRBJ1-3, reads SQTIHQWPATLVQPVGSPLSLECTVEGTSNPNLYWYRQAAGRGLQLLFYSVGIGQISSEVPQNLSASRPQDRQFILSSKKLLLSDSGFYLCAWSVGEIGNTIYFGEGSWLTVV.